This T cell receptor beta chain was recovered during a study of response to subunit inactivated influenza vaccine. Study-wide findings and caveats: The authors suggested that few new T cells are recruited per seasonal influenza vaccination.

This clonotype was detected a few times. Its antigen remains unknown. From the RT-PCR reads, TCRdb called clonotypes with MiXCR, one entry per CDR3 protein. The repertoire has hundreds of thousands of distinct CDR3 sequences, less than 20% of them found once; the top ten carry 9.5% to 13%. This clonotype was sampled from a man in his fifties who received an inactivated influenza vaccine. The material was PBMCs from blood, obtained more than 4 days after vaccination.

CDR3 region: CASRPTGFSYNSPLHF. Written as DNA, the CDR3 is TGCGCCAGCAGACCGACAGGGTTCTCCTATAATTCACCCCTCCACTTT. The rearrangement uses TRBV10-2 and TRBJ1-6, with 7 bases fitting TRBD1. Trimming removed 6 bases from V and 0 bases from J; junction bases left unmatched: 5. The CDR3 has 16 residues. CDR1 and CDR2 from the germline V gene are WSHSY and SAAADI.